A selection of T cell receptor beta chains follows, all from one sample in a study of cytomegalovirus exposure and HLA in healthy donors. Only in-frame clones appear in the TCRdb table, and some are missing; sequencing was by immunoSEQ multiplex PCR. This sample has fewer than 250,000 clones, with about 85% found just once. Specimen: PBMCs. The receptors originated from a woman aged 45 to 65 in good health and CMV-seropositive. Both conserved end residues are part of each CDR3. The D gene is left open where the match is weak. A clone size is listed for some rows: how often the clone was seen (once, few, many), or a class if it is expanded.

d_gene	v_gene	j_gene	abundance	CDR3nt	CDR3aa
TRBD1	TRBV9	TRBJ1-5	-	TGTGCCAGCAGCGTAGCCCAGCTCAGGGGGACCCTCAAGAATCAGCCCCAGCATTTT	CASSVAQLRGTLKNQPQHF
-	TRBV6-1	TRBJ2-3	-	TGTGCCAGCAGTGAACACCCTAGCGTTACGCAGTATTTT	CASSEHPSVTQYF
TRBD2	TRBV6-4	TRBJ2-3	-	TGTGCCAGCAGTCCGCGCCATAGCGGGGGGAGATGGGATACGCAGTATTTT	CASSPRHSGGRWDTQYF
TRBD1	TRBV6-1	TRBJ2-7	few	TGTGCCAGCAAGGGTGGTTGGGACAGAGGGGGCGAGCAGTACTTC	CASKGGWDRGGEQYF
TRBD1	TRBV5-1	TRBJ2-7	-	TGCGCCAGCAGCTTGAGTCCGACAGGGCGGGCCTCCGAGCAGTACTTC	CASSLSPTGRASEQYF
TRBD2	TRBV28	TRBJ2-1	-	TGTGCCAGCAGGCCCACACCGGGGACTAGCGGCTACAATGAGCAGTTCTTC	CASRPTPGTSGYNEQFF
TRBD2	TRBV6-4	TRBJ2-3	few	TGTGCCAGCAGTGACTCGGCTAGCGGGGGGGCTGATACGCAGTATTTT	CASSDSASGGADTQYF
-	TRBV10-2	TRBJ2-1	-	TGCGCCAGCCTCCCCCCGAGCTCCTACAATGAGCAGTTCTTC	CASLPPSSYNEQFF
TRBD2	TRBV5-4	TRBJ2-3	-	TGTGCCAGCAGCTTGGAAGCTAGCGGGGGCACAGATACGCAGTATTTT	CASSLEASGGTDTQYF
-	TRBV19	TRBJ1-2	few	TGTGCCAGTAGTACCAGGGTCTATGGCTACACCTTC	CASSTRVYGYTF
TRBD2	TRBV9	TRBJ2-2	-	TGTGCCAGCAGCCCCCGACGTTCTGCGGGGGGAGCTGACGGGGAGCTGTTTTTT	CASSPRRSAGGADGELFF
TRBD1	TRBV19	TRBJ1-2	-	TGTGCCAGTAGTGCCCGGGACAGTGCTAACTATGGCTACACCTTC	CASSARDSANYGYTF
-	TRBV5-4	TRBJ2-1	-	TGTGCCAGCAGCTCTGGCCGCGCGGGGATTATAGGTGAGCAGTTCTTC	CASSSGRAGIIGEQFF
-	TRBV2	TRBJ2-2	-	TGTGCCAGCAGTTGGCCTGCCGGGGAGCTGTTTTTT	CASSWPAGELFF
-	TRBV19	TRBJ2-2	-	TGTGCCAGTAGTATAGAAGGGGCCACCGGGGAGCTGTTTTTT	CASSIEGATGELFF
TRBD1	TRBV19	TRBJ2-2	-	TGTGCCAGTAGTAGAAACACAGGGGGCTGGGCGAACACCGGGGAGCTGTTTTTT	CASSRNTGGWANTGELFF